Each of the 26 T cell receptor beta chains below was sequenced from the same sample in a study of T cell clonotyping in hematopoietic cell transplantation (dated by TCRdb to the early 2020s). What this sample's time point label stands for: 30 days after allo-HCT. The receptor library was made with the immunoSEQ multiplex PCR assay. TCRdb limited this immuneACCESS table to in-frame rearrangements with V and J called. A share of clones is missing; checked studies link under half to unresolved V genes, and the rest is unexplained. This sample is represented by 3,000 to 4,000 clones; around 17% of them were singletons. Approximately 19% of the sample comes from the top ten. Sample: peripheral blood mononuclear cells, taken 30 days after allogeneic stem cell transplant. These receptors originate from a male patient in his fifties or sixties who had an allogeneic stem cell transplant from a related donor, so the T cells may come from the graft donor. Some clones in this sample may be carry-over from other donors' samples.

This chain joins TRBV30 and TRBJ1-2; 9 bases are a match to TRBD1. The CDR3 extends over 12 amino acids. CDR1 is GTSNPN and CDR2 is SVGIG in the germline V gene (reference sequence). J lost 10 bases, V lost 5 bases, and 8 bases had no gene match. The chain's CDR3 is CAWAGTGQPYTF. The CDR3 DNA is TGTGCCTGGGCCGGGACAGGGCAGCCCTACACCTTC.

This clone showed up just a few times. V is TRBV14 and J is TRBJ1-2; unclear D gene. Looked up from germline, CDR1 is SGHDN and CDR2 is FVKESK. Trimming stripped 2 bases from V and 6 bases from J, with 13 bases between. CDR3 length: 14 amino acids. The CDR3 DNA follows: TGTGCCAGCAGCCAAACAACGGGCCCCAATGGCTACACCTTC. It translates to CASSQTTGPNGYTF.

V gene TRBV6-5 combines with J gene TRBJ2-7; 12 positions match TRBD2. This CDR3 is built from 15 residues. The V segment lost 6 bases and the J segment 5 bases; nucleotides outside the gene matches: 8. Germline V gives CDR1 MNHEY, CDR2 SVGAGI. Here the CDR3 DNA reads TGTGCCAGCAGCCCTCTAGCGGGAGGGCCGAACGAGCAGTACTTC. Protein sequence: CASSPLAGGPNEQYF.

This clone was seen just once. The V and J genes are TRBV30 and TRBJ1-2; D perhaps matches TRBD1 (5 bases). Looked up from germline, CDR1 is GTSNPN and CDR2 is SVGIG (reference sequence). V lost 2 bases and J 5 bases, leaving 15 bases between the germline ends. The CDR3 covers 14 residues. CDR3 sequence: CAWSLGARFYGYTF. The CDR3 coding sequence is TGTGCCTGGAGTCTTGGGGCGAGATTTTATGGCTACACCTTC.

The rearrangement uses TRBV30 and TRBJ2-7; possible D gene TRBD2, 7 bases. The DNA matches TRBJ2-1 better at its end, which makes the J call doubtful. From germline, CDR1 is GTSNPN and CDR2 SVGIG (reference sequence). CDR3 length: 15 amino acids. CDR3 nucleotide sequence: TGTGCCTGGAGTGTAAAGGGGGAGGGCCCTGGTGAGCAGTTCTTC. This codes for CAWSVKGEGPGEQFF.

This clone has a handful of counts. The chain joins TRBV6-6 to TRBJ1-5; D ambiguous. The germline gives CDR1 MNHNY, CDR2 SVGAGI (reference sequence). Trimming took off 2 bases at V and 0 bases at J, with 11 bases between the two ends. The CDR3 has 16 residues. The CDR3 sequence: CASSYGDIYSNQPQHF. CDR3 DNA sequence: TGTGCCAGCAGTTACGGGGATATATATAGCAATCAGCCCCAGCATTTT.

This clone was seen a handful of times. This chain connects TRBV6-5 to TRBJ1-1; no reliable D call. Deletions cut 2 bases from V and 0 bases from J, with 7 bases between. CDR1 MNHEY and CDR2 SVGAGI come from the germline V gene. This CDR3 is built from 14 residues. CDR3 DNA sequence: TGTGCCAGCAGTTACCAAGGGTTGAACACTGAAGCTTTCTTT. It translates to CASSYQGLNTEAFF.

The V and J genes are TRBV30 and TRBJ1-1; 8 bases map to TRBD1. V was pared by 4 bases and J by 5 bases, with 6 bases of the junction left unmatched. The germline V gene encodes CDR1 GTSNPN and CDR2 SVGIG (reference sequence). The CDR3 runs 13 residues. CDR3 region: CAWNRDRQTEAFF. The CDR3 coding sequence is TGTGCCTGGAATAGGGACAGGCAAACTGAAGCTTTCTTT. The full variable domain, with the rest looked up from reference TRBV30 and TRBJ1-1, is SQTIHQWPATLVQPVGSPLSLECTVEGTSNPNLYWYRQAAGRGLQLLFYSVGIGQISSEVPQNLSASRPQDRQFILSSKKLLLSDSGFYLCAWNRDRQTEAFFGQGTRLTVV.

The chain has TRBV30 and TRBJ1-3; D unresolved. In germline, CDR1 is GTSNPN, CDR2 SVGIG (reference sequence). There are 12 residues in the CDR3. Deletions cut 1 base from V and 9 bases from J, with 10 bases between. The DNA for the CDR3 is TGTGCCTGGAGTGGGCGTGGGGTCACCATATATTTT. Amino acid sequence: CAWSGRGVTIYF.

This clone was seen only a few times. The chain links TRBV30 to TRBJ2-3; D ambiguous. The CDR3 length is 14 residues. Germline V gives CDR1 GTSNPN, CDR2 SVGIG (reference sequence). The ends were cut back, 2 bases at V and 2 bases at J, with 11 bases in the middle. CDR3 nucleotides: TGTGCCTGGAGTAAGGATCTCCTCACAGATACGCAGTATTTT. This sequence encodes CAWSKDLLTDTQYF. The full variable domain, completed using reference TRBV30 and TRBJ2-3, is SQTIHQWPATLVQPVGSPLSLECTVEGTSNPNLYWYRQAAGRGLQLLFYSVGIGQISSEVPQNLSASRPQDRQFILSSKKLLLSDSGFYLCAWSKDLLTDTQYFGPGTRLTVL.

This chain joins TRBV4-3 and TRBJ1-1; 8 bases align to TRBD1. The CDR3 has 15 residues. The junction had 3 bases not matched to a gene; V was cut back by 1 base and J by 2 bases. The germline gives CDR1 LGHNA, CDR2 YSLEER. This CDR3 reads CASSQGQGYNTEAFF. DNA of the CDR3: TGCGCCAGCAGCCAAGGACAGGGGTACAACACTGAAGCTTTCTTT.

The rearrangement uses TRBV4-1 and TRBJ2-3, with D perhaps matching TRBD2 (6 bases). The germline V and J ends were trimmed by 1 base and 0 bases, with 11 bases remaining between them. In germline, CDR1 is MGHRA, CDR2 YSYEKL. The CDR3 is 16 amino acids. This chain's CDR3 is CASSQVRRGSTDTQYF. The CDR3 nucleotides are TGCGCCAGCAGCCAAGTTAGGCGGGGAAGCACAGATACGCAGTATTTT.

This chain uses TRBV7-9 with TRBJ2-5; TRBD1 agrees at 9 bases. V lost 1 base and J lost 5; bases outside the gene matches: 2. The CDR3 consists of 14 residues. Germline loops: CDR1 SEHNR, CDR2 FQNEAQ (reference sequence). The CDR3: CASSLVGTGETQYF. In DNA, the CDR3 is TGTGCCAGCAGCTTAGTCGGGACAGGGGAGACCCAGTACTTC.

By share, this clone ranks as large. The DNA for the CDR3 is TGTGCCAGCAGTTACTCTACTAGCGGGCCCTACGAGCAGTACTTC. It translates to CASSYSTSGPYEQYF. The chain is built from TRBV6-5 and TRBJ2-7; 9 nucleotides agree with TRBD2. CDR3 length: 15 residues. Per the germline V gene, CDR1 is MNHEY and CDR2 is SVGAGI. Trimming removed 0 bases from V and 2 bases from J; junction bases left unmatched: 2.

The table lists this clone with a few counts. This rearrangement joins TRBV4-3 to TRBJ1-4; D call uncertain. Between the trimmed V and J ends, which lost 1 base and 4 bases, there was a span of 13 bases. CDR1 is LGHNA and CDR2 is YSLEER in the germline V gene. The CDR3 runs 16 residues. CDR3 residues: CASSQVISAINEKLFF. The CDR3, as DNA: TGCGCCAGCAGCCAAGTAATTTCGGCGATTAATGAAAAACTGTTTTTT.

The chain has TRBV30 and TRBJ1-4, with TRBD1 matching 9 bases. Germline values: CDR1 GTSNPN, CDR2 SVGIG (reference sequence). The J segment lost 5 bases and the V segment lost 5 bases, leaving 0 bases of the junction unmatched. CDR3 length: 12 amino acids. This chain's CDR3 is CAWGQGNEKLFF. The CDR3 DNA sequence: TGTGCCTGGGGACAGGGGAATGAAAAACTGTTTTTT. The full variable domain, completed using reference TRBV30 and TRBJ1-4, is SQTIHQWPATLVQPVGSPLSLECTVEGTSNPNLYWYRQAAGRGLQLLFYSVGIGQISSEVPQNLSASRPQDRQFILSSKKLLLSDSGFYLCAWGQGNEKLFFGSGTQLSVL.

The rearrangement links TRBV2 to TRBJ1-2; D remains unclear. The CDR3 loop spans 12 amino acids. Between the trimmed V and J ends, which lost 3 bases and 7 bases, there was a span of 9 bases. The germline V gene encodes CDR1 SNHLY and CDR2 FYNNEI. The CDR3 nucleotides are TGTGCCAGCAGTGACTCGGGGATTGGCTACACCTTC. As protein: CASSDSGIGYTF.

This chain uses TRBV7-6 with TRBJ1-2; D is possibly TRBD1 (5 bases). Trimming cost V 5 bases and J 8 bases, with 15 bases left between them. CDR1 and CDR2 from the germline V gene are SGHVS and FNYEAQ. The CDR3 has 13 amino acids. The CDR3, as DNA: TGTGCCAGCAGCCTCCCTCTCGGGGCCGGCTACACCTTC. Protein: CASSLPLGAGYTF. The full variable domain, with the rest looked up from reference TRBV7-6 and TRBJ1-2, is GAGVSQSPRYKVTKRGQDVALRCDPISGHVSLYWYRQALGQGPEFLTYFNYEAQQDKSGLPNDRFSAERPEGSISTLTIQRTEQRDSAMYRCASSLPLGAGYTFGSGTRLTVV.

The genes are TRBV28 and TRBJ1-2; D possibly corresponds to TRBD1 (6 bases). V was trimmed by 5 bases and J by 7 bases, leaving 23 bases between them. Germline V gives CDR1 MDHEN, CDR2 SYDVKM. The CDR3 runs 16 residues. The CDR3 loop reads CASSQPLGGGLGGYTF. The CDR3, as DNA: TGTGCCAGCAGTCAACCCCTGGGGGGCGGCTTAGGTGGCTACACCTTC.

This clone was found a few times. CDR3 sequence: CASSYFNSPLHF. The CDR3 nucleotides are TGTGCCAGCAGTTACTTTAATTCACCCCTCCACTTT. This chain links TRBV6-5 with TRBJ1-6; D is unclear. V gave up 1 base and J gave up 6 bases, with 1 base separating them. The CDR3 is made up of 12 amino acids. Per germline, CDR1 MNHEY and CDR2 SVGAGI.

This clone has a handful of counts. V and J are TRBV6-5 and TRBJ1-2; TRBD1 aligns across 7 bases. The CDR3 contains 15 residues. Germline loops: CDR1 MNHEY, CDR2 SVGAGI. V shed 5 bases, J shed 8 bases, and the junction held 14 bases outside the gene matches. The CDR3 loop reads CASSIFSDREEGYTF. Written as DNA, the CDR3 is TGTGCCAGCAGTATTTTCTCAGACAGGGAAGAGGGCTACACCTTC.

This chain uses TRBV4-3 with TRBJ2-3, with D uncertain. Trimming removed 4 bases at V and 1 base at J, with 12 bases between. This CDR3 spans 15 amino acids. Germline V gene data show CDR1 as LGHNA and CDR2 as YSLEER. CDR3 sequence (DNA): TGCGCCAGCAGCCTTCAGAGGACCGGCACAGATACGCAGTATTTT. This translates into CASSLQRTGTDTQYF.

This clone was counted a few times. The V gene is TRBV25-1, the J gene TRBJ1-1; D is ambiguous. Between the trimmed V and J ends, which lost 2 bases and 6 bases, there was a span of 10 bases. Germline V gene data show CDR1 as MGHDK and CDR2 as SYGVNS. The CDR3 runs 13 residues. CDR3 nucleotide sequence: TGTGCCAGCAGTGAAACTGGGCTTTCTGAAGCTTTCTTT. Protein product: CASSETGLSEAFF. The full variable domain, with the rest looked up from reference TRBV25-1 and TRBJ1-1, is EADIYQTPRYLVIGTGKKITLECSQTMGHDKMYWYQQDPGMELHLIHYSYGVNSTEKGDLSSESTVSRIRTEHFPLTLESARPSHTSQYLCASSETGLSEAFFGQGTRLTVV.

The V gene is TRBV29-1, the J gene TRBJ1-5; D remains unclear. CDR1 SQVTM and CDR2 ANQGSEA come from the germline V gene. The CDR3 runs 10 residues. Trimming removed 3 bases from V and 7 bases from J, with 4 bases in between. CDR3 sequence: CSVDPQPQHF. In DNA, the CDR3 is TGCAGCGTTGACCCGCAGCCCCAGCATTTT.

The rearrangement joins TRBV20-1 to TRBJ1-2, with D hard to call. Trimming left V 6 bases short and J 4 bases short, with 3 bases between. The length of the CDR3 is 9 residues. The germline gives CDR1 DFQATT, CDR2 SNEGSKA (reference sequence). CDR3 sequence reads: CSATYGYTF. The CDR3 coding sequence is TGCAGTGCAACCTATGGCTACACCTTC.

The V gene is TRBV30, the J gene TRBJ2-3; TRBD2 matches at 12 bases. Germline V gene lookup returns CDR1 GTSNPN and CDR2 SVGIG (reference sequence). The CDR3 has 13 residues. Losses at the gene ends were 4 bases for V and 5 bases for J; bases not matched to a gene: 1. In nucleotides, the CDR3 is TGTGCCTGGATGACTAGCGGGGGAGATACGCAGTATTTT. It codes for CAWMTSGGDTQYF.